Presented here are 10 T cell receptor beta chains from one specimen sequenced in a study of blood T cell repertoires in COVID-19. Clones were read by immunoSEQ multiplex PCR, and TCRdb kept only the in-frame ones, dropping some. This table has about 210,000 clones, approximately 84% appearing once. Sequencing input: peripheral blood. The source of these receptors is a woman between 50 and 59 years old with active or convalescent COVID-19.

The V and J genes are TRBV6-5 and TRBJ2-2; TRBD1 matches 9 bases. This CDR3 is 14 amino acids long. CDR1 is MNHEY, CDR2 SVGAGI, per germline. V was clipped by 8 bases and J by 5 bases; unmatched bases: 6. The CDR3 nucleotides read TGTGCCAGCCTACAGGGGGCGCGGACCGGGGAGCTGTTTTTT. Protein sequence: CASLQGARTGELFF.

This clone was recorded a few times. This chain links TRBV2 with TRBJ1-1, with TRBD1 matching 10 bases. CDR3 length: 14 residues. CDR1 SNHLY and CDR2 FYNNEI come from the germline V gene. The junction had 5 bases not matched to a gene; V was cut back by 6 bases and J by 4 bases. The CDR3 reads CASSGQGGGTEAFF. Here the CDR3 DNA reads TGTGCCAGCAGCGGACAGGGGGGCGGCACTGAAGCTTTCTTT.

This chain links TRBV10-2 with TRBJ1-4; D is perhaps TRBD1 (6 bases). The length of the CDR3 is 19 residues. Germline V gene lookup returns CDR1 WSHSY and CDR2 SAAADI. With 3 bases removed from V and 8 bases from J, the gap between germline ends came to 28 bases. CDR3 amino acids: CASSDPLGAGEQAGEKLFF. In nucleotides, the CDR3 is TGCGCCAGCAGTGACCCCCTGGGAGCAGGGGAGCAGGCAGGGGAAAAACTGTTTTTT.

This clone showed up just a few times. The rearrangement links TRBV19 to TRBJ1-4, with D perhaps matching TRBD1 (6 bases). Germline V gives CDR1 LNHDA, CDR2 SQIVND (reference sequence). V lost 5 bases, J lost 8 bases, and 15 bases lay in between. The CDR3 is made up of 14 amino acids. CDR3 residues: CASSGRGGWEKLFF. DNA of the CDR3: TGTGCCAGTAGTGGACGGGGGGGCTGGGAAAAACTGTTTTTT. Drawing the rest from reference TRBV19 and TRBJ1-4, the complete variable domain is DGGITQSPKYLFRKEGQNVTLSCEQNLNHDAMYWYRQDPGQGLRLIYYSQIVNDFQKGDIAEGYSVSREKKESFPLTVTSAQKNPTAFYLCASSGRGGWEKLFFGSGTQLSVL.

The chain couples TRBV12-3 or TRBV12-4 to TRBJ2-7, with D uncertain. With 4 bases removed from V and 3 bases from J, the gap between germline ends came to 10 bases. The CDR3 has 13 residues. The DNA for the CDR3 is TGTGCCAGCAGTTCTACAGTCTACTACGAGCAGTACTTC. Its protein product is CASSSTVYYEQYF.

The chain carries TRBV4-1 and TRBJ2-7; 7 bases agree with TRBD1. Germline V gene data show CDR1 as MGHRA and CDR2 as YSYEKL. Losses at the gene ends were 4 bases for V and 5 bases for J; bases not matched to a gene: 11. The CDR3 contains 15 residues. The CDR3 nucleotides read TGCGCCAGCAGCCCCCGGACAGGTTCACTCAACGAGCAGTACTTC. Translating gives CASSPRTGSLNEQYF.

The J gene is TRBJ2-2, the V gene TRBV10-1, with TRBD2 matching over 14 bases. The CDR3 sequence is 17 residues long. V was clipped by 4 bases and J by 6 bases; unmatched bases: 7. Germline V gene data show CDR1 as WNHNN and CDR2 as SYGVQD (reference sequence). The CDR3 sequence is CASSAGTSGSEAGELFF. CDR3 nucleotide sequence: TGCGCCAGCAGTGCCGGGACTAGCGGGAGTGAGGCCGGGGAGCTGTTTTTT.

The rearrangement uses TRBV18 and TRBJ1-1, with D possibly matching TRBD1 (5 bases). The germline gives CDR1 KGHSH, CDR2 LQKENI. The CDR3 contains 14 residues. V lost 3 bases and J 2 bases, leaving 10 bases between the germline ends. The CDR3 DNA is TGTGCCAGCTCACCCCAGGGACTCAACACTGAAGCTTTCTTT. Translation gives CASSPQGLNTEAFF.

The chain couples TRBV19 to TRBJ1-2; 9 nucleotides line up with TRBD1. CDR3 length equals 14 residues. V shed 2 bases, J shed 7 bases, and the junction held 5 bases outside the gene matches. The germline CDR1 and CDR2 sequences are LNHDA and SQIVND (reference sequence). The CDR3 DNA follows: TGTGCCAGTAGTATACCGGGACAGGGTCCTGGCTACACCTTC. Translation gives CASSIPGQGPGYTF.

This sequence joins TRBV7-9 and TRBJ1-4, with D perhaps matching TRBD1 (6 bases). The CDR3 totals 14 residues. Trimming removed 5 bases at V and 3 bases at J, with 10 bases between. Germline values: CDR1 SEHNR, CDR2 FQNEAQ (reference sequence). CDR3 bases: TGTGCCAGCAGCATGACAGGAGCTAATGAAAAACTGTTTTTT. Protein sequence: CASSMTGANEKLFF.